The 26 T cell receptor beta chains listed next were all sequenced from one sample in a study of T-cell reconstitution after alpha-beta-depleted transplantation in children. This sample's TCRbeta library carried unique molecular identifier barcodes. One entry per CDR3 protein results from TCRdb running MiXCR on the PCR reads. The top ten hold around 2% of the sample, which has fewer than 700,000 distinct CDR3 sequences, approximately 13% seen once. The material sequenced was PBMCs, mostly from graft donor cells, taken 360 days after TCRalphabeta/CD19-depleted stem cell transplant. The receptors come from a male patient aged 10 to 17 who had a stem cell transplant for acute myeloid leukemia, so the T cells may come from the graft donor.

This clonotype showed up many times. The chain joins TRBV28 to TRBJ2-1; TRBD2 might be the D (7 bases). The CDR3 runs 13 residues. CDR1 MDHEN and CDR2 SYDVKM come from the germline V gene. Trimming pared 2 bases from V and 9 bases from J, leaving 11 bases between. The CDR3 protein is CASSLVGGGEQFF. CDR3 sequence (DNA): TGTGCCAGCAGTTTAGTAGGGGGGGGTGAGCAGTTCTTC. The whole variable domain, filled in from reference TRBV28 and TRBJ2-1, reads DVKVTQSSRYLVKRTGEKVFLECVQDMDHENMFWYRQDPGLGLRLIYFSYDVKMKEKGDIPEGYSVSREKKERFSLILESASTNQTSMYLCASSLVGGGEQFFGPGTRLTVL.

The chain is built from TRBV5-5 and TRBJ2-7, with D possibly being TRBD2 (5 bases). The germline gives CDR1 SGHKS, CDR2 YYEKEE (reference sequence). There are 16 residues in the CDR3. Trimming left V 0 bases short and J 0 bases short, with 13 bases between. The CDR3: CASSLVAGLSSYEQYF. The CDR3 DNA is TGTGCCAGCAGCTTGGTAGCAGGACTCAGCTCCTACGAGCAGTACTTC.

The chain combines TRBV7-8 with TRBJ2-3, with 7 bases that match TRBD1. This CDR3 comprises 17 residues. In germline, CDR1 is SGHVS, CDR2 FQNEAQ. V lost 3 bases and J lost 4; bases outside the gene matches: 13. The CDR3 DNA is TGTGCCAGCAGCTTTCGTTCGGGACAGACCTTCGCAGATACGCAGTATTTT. It translates to CASSFRSGQTFADTQYF.

This clonotype showed up many times. This chain connects TRBV10-3 to TRBJ2-5, with TRBD1 matching 9 bases. The length of the CDR3 is 15 residues. Unmatched junction bases numbered 11, after V lost 10 bases and J lost 2 bases. CDR1 and CDR2 from the germline V gene are ENHRY and SYGVKD. The CDR3: CASRRGDRVQETQYF. Written as DNA, the CDR3 is TGTGCCAGCCGCCGCGGGGACAGGGTTCAAGAGACCCAGTACTTC.

The sample holds a few counts of this clonotype. The rearrangement joins TRBV20-1 to TRBJ2-1, with a possible D match to TRBD2 (5 bases). Germline loops: CDR1 DFQATT, CDR2 SNEGSKA (reference sequence). Trimming cost V 5 bases and J 15 bases, with 20 bases left between them. This CDR3 has 12 amino acids. As DNA, the CDR3 is TGCAGTGCTCTAGGTGGGGTGGGAAGCGGGTTCTTC. The encoded protein is CSALGGVGSGFF.

The rearrangement links TRBV6-1 to TRBJ1-1, with 10 bases matching TRBD1. The germline CDR1 and CDR2 sequences are MNHNS and SASEGT. V lost 6 bases to trimming and J lost 5 bases; unmatched junction nucleotides: 6. The CDR3 totals 14 residues. CDR3 coding DNA: TGTGCCAGCAGCCAGCTGGACAGGGGGACTGAAGCTTTCTTT. Translated: CASSQLDRGTEAFF.

This clonotype was counted only a few times. This sequence joins TRBV12-3 or TRBV12-4 and TRBJ2-5, with D perhaps matching TRBD1 (6 bases). There are 16 residues in the CDR3. Deletions cut 4 bases from V and 6 bases from J, with 21 bases between. CDR3 region: CASSSRTGLLGKTQYF. CDR3 sequence (DNA): TGTGCCAGCAGTTCCCGTACAGGGTTGCTGGGCAAGACCCAGTACTTC.

V gene TRBV20-1 combines with J gene TRBJ2-1, with 12 bases lining up with TRBD2. The germline V gene has CDR1 DFQATT and CDR2 SNEGSKA (reference sequence). Unmatched junction bases numbered 2, after V lost 5 bases and J lost 0 bases. The CDR3 is made up of 15 amino acids. Here the CDR3 DNA reads TGCAGTGCTTCGACTAGCGGGAGCTCCTACAATGAGCAGTTCTTC. It is translated as CSASTSGSSYNEQFF.

The chain recombines TRBV4-3 with TRBJ2-5; 10 positions match TRBD1. The junction had 7 bases not matched to a gene; V was cut back by 4 bases and J by 2 bases. Per germline, CDR1 LGHNA and CDR2 YSLEER. The length of the CDR3 is 16 residues. The CDR3 loop is CASSRTGTGVQETQYF. The CDR3 DNA reads as TGCGCCAGCAGCCGGACCGGGACAGGGGTACAAGAGACCCAGTACTTC.

The rearrangement uses TRBV7-2 and TRBJ2-1; D is possibly TRBD2 (6 bases). The CDR3 extends over 17 amino acids. Between the trimmed V and J ends, which lost 1 base and 3 bases, there was a span of 16 bases. CDR1 is SGHTA, CDR2 FQGNSA, per germline. CDR3 protein: CASSLVSGARSYNEQFF. For the CDR3, the DNA is TGTGCCAGCAGCTTAGTTTCGGGAGCCCGAAGCTACAATGAGCAGTTCTTC.

The chain has TRBV7-3 and TRBJ1-1; 7 nucleotides match TRBD1. The CDR3 runs 16 residues. The J segment lost 0 bases and the V segment lost 5 bases, leaving 9 bases of the junction unmatched. Per germline, CDR1 SGHTA and CDR2 FQGTGA. CDR3 nucleotides: TGTGCCAGCAGCCCCCTCCGGGACAGTATGAACACTGAAGCTTTCTTT. Protein sequence: CASSPLRDSMNTEAFF.

In nucleotides, the CDR3 is TGCAGTGCTGGTGGGGGAGTCAACGAGCAGTACTTC. This translates into CSAGGGVNEQYF. V and J are TRBV20-1 and TRBJ2-7; D is perhaps TRBD1 or TRBD2 (5 bases each). CDR1 DFQATT and CDR2 SNEGSKA come from the germline V gene (reference sequence). Trimming stripped 5 bases from V and 5 bases from J, with 13 bases between. The CDR3 is 12 residues long.

Comments on this clonotype: With a much larger clone just one base away, this may be a read error. This chain uses TRBV29-1 with TRBJ2-1; 10 positions match TRBD2. V lost 4 bases to trimming and J lost 9 bases; unmatched junction nucleotides: 12. Germline CDR1 and CDR2: SQVTM and ANQGSEA. This CDR3 is built from 15 residues. The CDR3 DNA follows: TGCAGCGTTGGGACACTAGCGGGATGGCTCATTGAGCAGTTCTTC. It encodes CSVGTLAGWLIEQFF.

This clonotype came up a few times. The chain links TRBV5-1 to TRBJ2-5, with 15 nucleotides matching TRBD2. The CDR3 has 18 residues. Germline V gives CDR1 SGHRS, CDR2 YFSETQ. Trimming took 4 bases from V and 2 from J; bases not matched to a gene: 9. DNA of the CDR3: TGCGCCAGCAGCGTCGGACTAGCGGGAGGGCCGAGGCAAGAGACCCAGTACTTC. It translates to CASSVGLAGGPRQETQYF.

This clonotype appeared a few times. The chain uses TRBV20-1 and TRBJ1-4; TRBD1 might be the D (6 bases). This CDR3 spans 12 amino acids. With 6 bases removed from V and 4 bases from J, the gap between germline ends came to 9 bases. Germline-derived CDR1 and CDR2 are DFQATT and SNEGSKA (reference sequence). The CDR3 DNA sequence: TGCAGTGCAGGGGGGCTTAATGAAAAACTGTTTTTT. It translates to CSAGGLNEKLFF.

V gene TRBV20-1 combines with J gene TRBJ2-1; D might be TRBD2 (6 bases). CDR1 DFQATT and CDR2 SNEGSKA come from the germline V gene (reference sequence). The CDR3 loop spans 17 amino acids. Deletions cut 3 bases from V and 0 bases from J, with 18 bases between. The CDR3 DNA reads TGCAGTGCTAGGACCTACGGAGGGGCAGGCTCCTACAATGAGCAGTTCTTC. Encoded protein: CSARTYGGAGSYNEQFF.

The chain joins TRBV5-1 to TRBJ2-1, with D perhaps matching TRBD2 (6 bases). This CDR3 is 14 amino acids long. Deletions cut 4 bases from V and 4 bases from J, with 12 bases between. CDR1 SGHRS and CDR2 YFSETQ come from the germline V gene. The DNA for the CDR3 is TGCGCCAGCAGCCGGCCGGGGGTTTACAATGAGCAGTTCTTC. Its translation: CASSRPGVYNEQFF.

This rearrangement joins TRBV6-2 or TRBV6-3 to TRBJ2-7; D remains unclear. Germline V gene data show CDR1 as MNHEY and CDR2 as SVGEGT. V was trimmed by 2 bases and J by 1 base, leaving 6 bases between them. This CDR3 is 13 amino acids long. The CDR3, as DNA: TGTGCCAGCAGTTACCCCAGGTCCTACGAGCAGTACTTC. Encoded protein: CASSYPRSYEQYF.

This clonotype was counted between two and nine times. The chain is built from TRBV7-6 and TRBJ2-7; TRBD1 matches at 7 bases. The CDR3 covers 14 residues. In germline, CDR1 is SGHVS, CDR2 FNYEAQ. The J segment lost 3 bases and the V segment lost 5 bases, leaving 7 bases of the junction unmatched. The CDR3 reads CASSPRDSFYEQYF. CDR3 DNA: TGTGCCAGCAGCCCCCGGGACAGTTTCTACGAGCAGTACTTC.

This clonotype was recorded at least ten times. This CDR3 is CATRLAGKLYNEQFF. The DNA of the CDR3 is TGTGCCACCAGACTAGCGGGCAAACTTTACAATGAGCAGTTCTTC. The chain joins TRBV5-4 to TRBJ2-1; 10 bases are shared with TRBD2. Per the germline V gene, CDR1 is SGHNT and CDR2 is YYREEE (reference sequence). CDR3 length equals 15 residues. Losses at the gene ends were 9 bases for V and 4 bases for J; bases not matched to a gene: 10.

This rearrangement joins TRBV4-2 to TRBJ2-7; D perhaps matches TRBD2 (6 bases). Trimming cost V 1 base and J 3 bases, with 16 bases left between them. The CDR3 extends over 16 amino acids. From germline, CDR1 is LGHNA and CDR2 YNFKEQ. The CDR3 bases are TGTGCCAGCAGCCAAGGGCGGACTACAGATCTCTACGAGCAGTACTTC. Translating it yields CASSQGRTTDLYEQYF.

This clonotype was counted many times. V is TRBV6-5 and J is TRBJ2-7; D tentatively fits TRBD1 or TRBD2 (5 bases each). Germline CDR1 is MNHEY and CDR2 is SVGAGI. Trimming removed 2 bases at V and 6 bases at J, with 14 bases between. There are 14 residues in the CDR3. The CDR3 protein is CASSYMVGPLEQYF. The CDR3 DNA sequence: TGTGCCAGCAGTTACATGGTGGGACCCCTCGAGCAGTACTTC.

This clonotype was seen a handful of times. The genes are TRBV12-3 or TRBV12-4 and TRBJ2-1, with 13 bases lining up with TRBD2. This CDR3 is built from 17 residues. V shed 5 bases and J 8 bases; nucleotides not matched to a gene: 12. The CDR3 coding sequence is TGTGCCAGCAGTCGAAAGGGCGGACTAGCGGGAGTGCATGAGCAGTTCTTC. Translating gives CASSRKGGLAGVHEQFF.

The chain joins TRBV19 to TRBJ2-3, with unresolved D. CDR1 is LNHDA and CDR2 is SQIVND in the germline V gene (reference sequence). Between the trimmed V and J ends, which lost 6 bases and 0 bases, there was a span of 16 bases. There are 16 residues in the CDR3. The CDR3 DNA reads as TGTGCCAGTAGCATCCCCTTAGCCGGGAGCACAGATACGCAGTATTTT. It is translated as CASSIPLAGSTDTQYF.

This clonotype was detected many times. The chain carries TRBV6-2 or TRBV6-3 and TRBJ2-1, with 7 bases identical to TRBD1. V gave up 0 bases and J gave up 8 bases; unmatched junction bases: 7. CDR3 length: 15 residues. The germline V gene encodes CDR1 MNHEY and CDR2 SVGEGT. The CDR3, as DNA: TGTGCCAGCAGTTACTCCCAGGGGGAGAGGGATGAGCAGTTCTTC. It encodes CASSYSQGERDEQFF.

The CDR3 DNA is TGTGCCATCAGTGAGTTGTGGGGGGCGAGCACTGAAGCTTTCTTT. Amino acids: CAISELWGASTEAFF. The chain joins TRBV10-3 to TRBJ1-1, with D possibly TRBD1 on 6 matching bases. The CDR3 runs 15 residues. From germline, CDR1 is ENHRY and CDR2 SYGVKD. The germline V and J ends were trimmed by 1 base and 4 bases, with 13 bases remaining between them.